This T cell receptor (beta chain) comes out of a study of blood T cell repertoires in COVID-19. The wider study: Collection of acute and convalescent COVID-19 samples took place in the United States, Italy and Spain. The cDNA or gDNA used as material had been derived from T cells, B-cell-depleted T cells, or PBMCs.

As processed by the authors: Counts of nucleated cells, estimated from reference gene primer amplification, were obtained. TCRdb's table, derived via immunoSEQ multiplex PCR, lists solely in-frame clones and lacks some. The DNA gave D and trimming, while V, J and clone size come from that table. This sample has about 98,000 clones, with around 80% found just once. The germline V gene has CDR1 MDHEN and CDR2 SYDVKM. The CDR3 runs 13 residues. Losses at the gene ends were 5 bases for V and 11 bases for J; bases not matched to a gene: 5. Sequenced material: peripheral blood. This chain joins TRBV28 and TRBJ2-1, with 11 bases aligning to TRBD2. This receptor was obtained from a man aged 70-80 years with acute or convalescent COVID-19. The CDR3 here is CASSPGLAGKQFF. The DNA for the CDR3 is TGTGCCAGCAGTCCAGGACTAGCGGGTAAGCAGTTCTTC. The entire variable domain, with the rest obtained from reference TRBV28 and TRBJ2-1, is as follows: DVKVTQSSRYLVKRTGEKVFLECVQDMDHENMFWYRQDPGLGLRLIYFSYDVKMKEKGDIPEGYSVSREKKERFSLILESASTNQTSMYLCASSPGLAGKQFFGPGTRLTVL.